The table lists the clone carrying this T cell receptor (beta chain) with a few counts. Antigen: not known. This CDR3 spans 15 amino acids. Germline V gene data show CDR1 as MNHNS and CDR2 as SASEGT. The germline V and J ends were trimmed by 1 base and 8 bases, with 17 bases remaining between them. Amplification by 5'RACE using constant-segment primers produced TCR alpha and TCR beta cDNA libraries that carried sample barcodes and UMIs. Using its own MiXCR run on the 5' RACE reads, TCRdb lists one record per CDR3 protein. The sample lists about 440,000 distinct CDR3 sequences; roughly 20% were seen once. The entry originates in a study of T-cell memory formation after mild COVID-19. Study in general: The TCR clusters were mostly specific to one donor. Findings and caveats of the study: Whereas later expanders leaned CD4+, clones contracting day 15 to 85 showed a balanced CD4/CD8 makeup. CD4+ contracting clones were mainly CM and EM; CD8+ ones, EMRA.

The chain is built from TRBV6-1 and TRBJ1-1; no reliable D call. Source material: PBMCs or a T cell subset sorted from them (not recorded which). This receptor was taken from an adult woman who had mild COVID-19 (a few samples of this study predate the infection). Cell type and time point are not known. The CDR3 nucleotides are TGTGCCAGCAGTGAAGAATCCTTAGGGTATGAGGAAGCTTTCTTT. The encoded protein is CASSEESLGYEEAFF.